Each of the 26 T cell receptor beta chains below was sequenced from the same sample in a study of breast tumors, draining lymph nodes, adjacent tissues. Breast cancer patients provided tissue from their axillary draining lymph nodes. TCRdb re-derived calls from the multiplex PCR reads in MiXCR, one entry per CDR3 protein. The table has around 150,000 distinct CDR3 sequences, approximately 20% seen once; the top ten hold roughly 2.5%. Sequencing was performed on axillary lymph node tissue. The receptors here all came from a female donor with breast cancer. Some clones in this sample may be carry-over from other donors' samples.

Ten or more counts support this clonotype. The rearrangement links TRBV5-4 to TRBJ2-3; 8 nucleotides align to TRBD2. In germline, CDR1 is SGHNT, CDR2 YYREEE (reference sequence). This CDR3 has 16 amino acids. The V gene end was trimmed by 4 bases and the J gene end by 3 bases; junction bases not matched to a gene: 10. The CDR3, as DNA: TGTGCCAGCAGCCCGGGGGGGGGTAGGCGGACAGATACGCAGTATTTT. It specifies CASSPGGGRRTDTQYF.

This clonotype was seen at least ten times. The V gene is TRBV24-1, the J gene TRBJ2-3; 9 bases are shared with TRBD1. Germline assignment: CDR1 KGHDR and CDR2 SFDVKD. The CDR3 is made up of 16 amino acids. V shed 4 bases, J shed 4 bases, and the junction held 8 bases outside the gene matches. The CDR3: CATSEDGQGMADTQYF. The CDR3 region has the DNA TGTGCCACCAGTGAAGATGGACAGGGGATGGCAGATACGCAGTATTTT.

In this sample, this clonotype turned up a few times. The chain uses TRBV6-6 and TRBJ1-5, with no clear D. This CDR3 has 18 residues. With 2 bases removed from V and 1 base from J, the gap between germline ends came to 18 bases. The germline V gene has CDR1 MNHNY and CDR2 SVGAGI (reference sequence). Written as DNA, the CDR3 is TGTGCCAGCAGTTACGAGCCTTTTCCGGGGATAAGCAATCAGCCCCAGCATTTT. Its translation is CASSYEPFPGISNQPQHF.

This chain connects TRBV28 to TRBJ2-5, with D tentatively TRBD1 or TRBD2 (6 bases each). The length of the CDR3 is 17 residues. Looked up from germline, CDR1 is MDHEN and CDR2 is SYDVKM. V dropped 2 bases and J dropped 3 bases, with 19 bases sitting between them. CDR3 protein: CASSLKGNMGGKETQYF. As DNA, the CDR3 is TGTGCCAGCAGTTTAAAGGGGAACATGGGGGGCAAAGAGACCCAGTACTTC.

About this clonotype itself: Being one base from a much bigger clone, this may be a read error. The V and J genes are TRBV4-2 and TRBJ2-3, with 9 nucleotides matching TRBD1. The J call may not be correct, given that the DNA end is closer to TRBJ1-5. The length of the CDR3 is 17 residues. Germline lookup yields CDR1 LGHNA and CDR2 YNFKEQ. The CDR3 spells CASSQAGQGNSNQPQHF. The CDR3 nucleotides read TGTGCCAGCAGCCAAGCGGGACAGGGTAATAGCAATCAGCCCCAGCATTTT.

This clonotype appeared many times. Because it lacks the conserved phenylalanine or tryptophan at the end, this CDR3 is likely a read error. Because the CDR3's place on the DNA is in doubt, the DNA is left out and the CDR3 is given as listed by TCRdb. The chain joins TRBV20-1 to TRBJ2-5. The CDR3 is 11 amino acids long, termini counted. Germline V gene sequence: CDR1 DFQATT, CDR2 SNEGSKA (reference sequence). The chain's CDR3 is CSARDLALLVL.

Concerning this clonotype itself: A much larger clone lies one base from this, so it may be a read error. The genes are TRBV10-1 and TRBJ1-2; no clear D. V was clipped by 2 bases and J by 4 bases, with 8 bases between them. Germline V CDR1 and CDR2: WNHNN, SYGVQD (reference sequence). This CDR3 is built from 13 residues. CDR3 residues: CASSENPAYGYTF. DNA for the CDR3: TGCGCCAGCAGTGAGAACCCCGCCTATGGCTACACCTTC.

This chain uses TRBV24-1 with TRBJ2-2; D unresolved. V lost 0 bases to trimming and J lost 7 bases, with 5 bases between them. The germline gives CDR1 KGHDR, CDR2 SFDVKD. The CDR3 consists of 13 residues. CDR3 sequence reads: CATSDLYSGELFF. DNA of the CDR3: TGTGCCACCAGTGATTTGTATAGCGGGGAGCTGTTTTTT.

This clonotype was observed many times. The chain is built from TRBV12-5 and TRBJ2-3; maybe TRBD1 (5 bases). The germline V gene has CDR1 LGHNT and CDR2 FRNRAP. Trimming took 1 base from V and 4 from J, leaving 12 bases between them. This CDR3 is 15 amino acids long. The CDR3 region has the DNA TGTGCTAGTGGTTTGGACCGAACAGGTCCAGATACGCAGTATTTT. It yields the protein CASGLDRTGPDTQYF.

Concerning this clonotype itself: Without the conserved terminal phenylalanine or tryptophan, this CDR3 likely stems from a read error. This chain joins TRBV5-4 and TRBJ2-1; TRBD1 matches at 7 bases. The CDR3 covers 16 residues. The germline gives CDR1 SGHNT, CDR2 YYREEE (reference sequence). Germline trimming cut 4 bases from V and 2 bases from J; bases unmatched to any gene: 9. The CDR3 loop is CASSRQARGPYNEQFS. The CDR3 nucleotides read TGTGCCAGCAGCCGGCAGGCAAGGGGGCCCTACAATGAGCAGTTCTCC.

This clonotype has a count of ten or more. This sequence joins TRBV6-2 or TRBV6-3 and TRBJ2-7; D perhaps matches TRBD2 (6 bases). Between the trimmed V and J ends, which lost 6 bases and 5 bases, there was a span of 14 bases. The CDR3 spans 13 residues. CDR1 and CDR2 from the germline V gene are MNHEY and SVGEGT. The DNA for the CDR3 is TGTGCCAGCAGCTGGGCAGGGAGGAACGAGCAGTACTTC. As protein: CASSWAGRNEQYF.

This clonotype was observed many times. The rearrangement links TRBV6-2 or TRBV6-3 to TRBJ2-1; a possible D gene is TRBD2 (5 bases). In germline, CDR1 is MNHEY, CDR2 SVGEGT. Trimming took 7 bases from V and 3 from J, leaving 10 bases between them. CDR3 size: 13 residues. The CDR3 coding sequence is TGTGCCAGCAACGACGGGAACTACAATGAGCAGTTCTTC. This codes for CASNDGNYNEQFF.

In this sample, this clonotype turned up many times. The V and J genes are TRBV6-5 and TRBJ2-1; a possible D gene is TRBD2 (6 bases). Germline V gene data show CDR1 as MNHEY and CDR2 as SVGAGI. V was trimmed by 5 bases and J by 4 bases, leaving 15 bases between them. The CDR3 extends over 15 amino acids. The CDR3 DNA sequence: TGTGCCAGCAGTGGGACTCCTTCACCTTACAATGAGCAGTTCTTC. Translating gives CASSGTPSPYNEQFF.

The V call is TRBV28, the J call TRBJ2-1; 7 nucleotides agree with TRBD1. Germline V lookup: CDR1 MDHEN, CDR2 SYDVKM. The CDR3 covers 20 residues. The V segment lost 1 base and the J segment 1 base; nucleotides outside the gene matches: 16. CDR3 sequence reads: CASSLSLTGLAAASYNEQFF. CDR3 sequence (DNA): TGTGCCAGCAGTTTATCCCTGACAGGGTTGGCGGCAGCATCCTACAATGAGCAGTTCTTC.

This clonotype was recorded many times. This chain joins TRBV7-8 and TRBJ2-3; D remains ambiguous. V lost 1 base, J lost 6 bases, and 8 bases lay in between. CDR1 is SGHVS, CDR2 FQNEAQ, per germline. This CDR3 region has 13 residues. CDR3 sequence (DNA): TGTGCCAGCAGCTTAGATGCAAGGGATACGCAGTATTTT. This gives the protein CASSLDARDTQYF.

There are a few counts of this clonotype. This sequence joins TRBV19 and TRBJ1-2; possibly TRBD1 for D (5 bases). CDR1 is LNHDA, CDR2 SQIVND, per germline (reference sequence). V was pared by 7 bases and J by 0 bases, with 15 bases between. This CDR3 is built from 15 residues. The CDR3 region is CASTPWGAANYGYTF. DNA of the CDR3: TGTGCCAGTACCCCATGGGGCGCCGCTAACTATGGCTACACCTTC.

In its sample, this clonotype was seen a few times. The chain couples TRBV5-1 to TRBJ2-5; 7 bases line up with TRBD1. The CDR3 consists of 15 residues. CDR1 and CDR2 from the germline V gene are SGHRS and YFSETQ. With 2 bases clipped from V and 1 base from J, the junction kept 5 bases outside the gene matches. The CDR3 loop reads CASSFQQGTQETQYF. The DNA for the CDR3 is TGCGCCAGCAGCTTCCAACAGGGGACCCAAGAGACCCAGTACTTC.

This clonotype was seen many times. The chain is built from TRBV6-6 and TRBJ2-3, with 8 bases fitting TRBD1. V trimming: 5 bases; J trimming: 0 bases; junction bases outside the gene matches: 4. The CDR3 covers 15 residues. Germline lookup yields CDR1 MNHNY and CDR2 SVGAGI (reference sequence). The CDR3 spells CASSQGQGSTDTQYF. Written as DNA, the CDR3 is TGTGCCAGCAGTCAAGGACAGGGAAGCACAGATACGCAGTATTTT.

Worth noting for this clonotype: A clone one base away is much larger, so this may be a read error. V usage is TRBV2 and J usage is TRBJ1-4; a possible D gene is TRBD1 (5 bases). V shed 4 bases and J shed 8 bases, with 17 bases lying between them. CDR1 and CDR2 (germline): SNHLY, FYNNEI. The CDR3 has 15 residues. CDR3 nucleotide sequence: TGTGCCAGCAGTGGCAGGGAGCGATTACAAGAAAAACTGTTTTTT. Its protein is CASSGRERLQEKLFF.

Ten or more counts support this clonotype. The chain couples TRBV6-2 or TRBV6-3 to TRBJ2-5; 7 nucleotides align to TRBD2. CDR1 is MNHEY, CDR2 SVGEGT, per germline. V shed 2 bases, J shed 5 bases, and the junction held 8 bases outside the gene matches. The CDR3 extends over 15 amino acids. Here the CDR3 reads CASSYGRESRETQYF. The CDR3 DNA sequence: TGTGCCAGCAGTTACGGGCGGGAGTCTCGGGAGACCCAGTACTTC.

This clonotype has a count of ten or more. This chain joins TRBV2 and TRBJ2-1, with 10 bases aligning to TRBD2. CDR1 and CDR2 (germline): SNHLY, FYNNEI. The CDR3 is made up of 16 amino acids. Germline trimming cut 6 bases from V and 2 bases from J; bases unmatched to any gene: 7. The CDR3 DNA reads as TGTGCCAGCAGGGCCCCGACTAGCGGGCCCTACAATGAGCAGTTCTTC. Amino acids: CASRAPTSGPYNEQFF. The variable domain in full, with the rest retrieved from reference TRBV2 and TRBJ2-1, is EPEVTQTPSHQVTQMGQEVILRCVPISNHLYFYWYRQILGQKVEFLVSFYNNEISEKSEIFDDQFSVERPDGSNFTLKIRSTKLEDSAMYFCASRAPTSGPYNEQFFGPGTRLTVL.

This clonotype has ten or more counts. The rearrangement links TRBV6-1 to TRBJ2-7; no definite D call. The length of the CDR3 is 13 residues. V dropped 0 bases and J dropped 1 base, with 4 bases sitting between them. From germline, CDR1 is MNHNS and CDR2 SASEGT. The CDR3 protein is CASSEATSYEQYF. CDR3 sequence (DNA): TGTGCCAGCAGTGAAGCCACGTCCTACGAGCAGTACTTC.

This clonotype was recorded at least ten times. The chain carries TRBV29-1 and TRBJ2-1; a weak D match, TRBD2 (6 bases). Germline lookup yields CDR1 SQVTM and CDR2 ANQGSEA. There are 13 residues in the CDR3. The V end lost 4 bases, the J end lost 1 base, and 8 bases lay between the germline ends. This CDR3 is CSVGGRSYNEQFF. The CDR3 DNA sequence: TGCAGCGTTGGAGGGAGGTCCTACAATGAGCAGTTCTTC.

In its sample, this clonotype was seen many times. The chain links TRBV20-1 to TRBJ2-7; D remains ambiguous. Per the germline V gene, CDR1 is DFQATT and CDR2 is SNEGSKA (reference sequence). The CDR3 spans 13 residues. V was clipped by 6 bases and J by 0 bases, with 12 bases between them. CDR3 in DNA: TGCAGTGCCTCGGACGTATCCTCCTACGAGCAGTACTTC. As protein: CSASDVSSYEQYF.

This clonotype was counted at least ten times. This rearrangement joins TRBV24-1 to TRBJ1-2, with D perhaps matching TRBD1 (6 bases). CDR1 KGHDR and CDR2 SFDVKD come from the germline V gene. The CDR3 has 14 residues. V lost 2 bases to trimming and J lost 5 bases, with 11 bases between them. This CDR3 reads CATSDYTGYYGYTF. Written as DNA, the CDR3 is TGTGCCACCAGTGATTACACAGGGTATTATGGCTACACCTTC.

In this sample, this clonotype turned up many times. The V gene is TRBV11-3, the J gene TRBJ2-1, with 8 positions matching TRBD2. The CDR3 length is 14 residues. V was pared by 6 bases and J by 6 bases, with 7 bases of the junction left unmatched. Germline-derived CDR1 and CDR2 are SGHNT and YENEEA. CDR3 protein: CASRAGGGSNEQFF. The DNA for the CDR3 is TGTGCCAGCAGGGCGGGAGGAGGGTCCAATGAGCAGTTCTTC.